The 30 T cell receptor beta chains presented below share a single source sample, sequenced in a study of CD8+ T cells in alopecia areata. Treatment of the sample: oral pan-JAK inhibitor, 5-10 mg twice daily. The sequencing template was cDNA reverse transcribed from extracted RNA. Some clones are missing from TCRdb's copy, which holds only in-frame ones; the method was immunoSEQ multiplex PCR. The sample has 130,000 or so clones, around 86% seen once. Source: CD8+ T cells sorted from blood, taken at week 4, from a patient treated with tofacitinib. These receptors were taken from a human donor with alopecia areata.

CDR3 loop: CASSPRTSGVEAYEQYF. In DNA, the CDR3 is TGTGCCAGCAGCCCCAGGACTAGCGGTGTCGAGGCCTACGAGCAGTACTTC. This chain uses TRBV7-9 with TRBJ2-7; 10 bases are a match to TRBD2. The J segment lost 2 bases and the V segment lost 5 bases, leaving 12 bases of the junction unmatched. The CDR3 extends over 17 amino acids. CDR1 and CDR2 (germline): SEHNR, FQNEAQ (reference sequence).

V usage is TRBV27 and J usage is TRBJ2-6; 7 bases align to TRBD1. J gave up 2 bases and V 5 bases, and 3 bases lay outside the gene matches. The CDR3 contains 15 residues. Germline-derived CDR1 and CDR2 are MNHEY and SMNVEV (reference sequence). CDR3 in DNA: TGTGCCAGCAGTGATACAGGGGCTGGGGCCAACGTCCTGACTTTC. Translation gives CASSDTGAGANVLTF.

The chain is built from TRBV27 and TRBJ2-1; D gene uncertain. The CDR3 loop spans 13 amino acids. V lost 3 bases to trimming and J lost 7 bases, with 10 bases between them. Per the germline V gene, CDR1 is MNHEY and CDR2 is SMNVEV (reference sequence). The CDR3 region is CASSLIASNEQFF. In DNA form, the CDR3 reads TGTGCCAGCAGTTTGATTGCGTCTAATGAGCAGTTCTTC.

The chain combines TRBV7-9 with TRBJ2-4; tentative D call: TRBD2 (6 bases). Per the germline V gene, CDR1 is SEHNR and CDR2 is FQNEAQ (reference sequence). With 1 base removed from V and 6 bases from J, the gap between germline ends came to 7 bases. The CDR3 covers 13 residues. CDR3 amino acids: CASSLGTTNIQYF. Written as DNA, the CDR3 is TGTGCCAGCAGCTTAGGGACTACAAACATTCAGTACTTC.

The chain recombines TRBV19 with TRBJ2-1; D remains ambiguous. V was cut by 1 base and J by 8 bases, with 9 bases left in between. The CDR3 consists of 13 residues. Germline V lookup: CDR1 LNHDA, CDR2 SQIVND (reference sequence). CDR3 sequence reads: CASSIAAVYEQFF. In DNA, the CDR3 is TGTGCCAGTAGTATAGCTGCGGTCTATGAGCAGTTCTTC.

The V call is TRBV6-5, the J call TRBJ2-4; 7 nucleotides align to TRBD1. CDR3 length: 15 residues. V lost 6 bases to trimming and J lost 2 bases; unmatched junction nucleotides: 7. CDR1 and CDR2 from the germline V gene are MNHEY and SVGAGI. Here the CDR3 DNA reads TGTGCCAGCAGCCCCGACAGGGCGTCCAAAAACATTCAGTACTTC. It translates to CASSPDRASKNIQYF.

The chain is built from TRBV13 and TRBJ2-3; 7 bases fit TRBD2. Germline V gene data show CDR1 as PRHDT and CDR2 as FYEKMQ (reference sequence). The CDR3 has 13 residues. Trimming at V came to 2 bases and at J to 4 bases, leaving 0 bases not matched to a gene. In nucleotides, the CDR3 is TGTGCCAGCAGCTTACGGGGGGCAGATACGCAGTATTTT. It encodes CASSLRGADTQYF.

The chain employs TRBV29-1 and TRBJ2-7, with D perhaps matching TRBD1 or TRBD2 (5 bases each). V shed 3 bases and J shed 3 bases, with 6 bases lying between them. The germline gives CDR1 SQVTM, CDR2 ANQGSEA. This CDR3 is built from 11 residues. In nucleotides, the CDR3 is TGCAGCGTTGAGGGGGACTACGAGCAGTACTTC. Protein product: CSVEGDYEQYF.

This chain uses TRBV27 with TRBJ2-7; the match to TRBD2 covers 9 bases. Germline-derived CDR1 and CDR2 are MNHEY and SMNVEV (reference sequence). The CDR3 totals 17 residues. After removal of 7 bases from V and 5 bases from J, the junction contained 18 bases not matched to a gene. The CDR3 DNA is TGTGCCAGCAAATGGAAAGCGGGGGGTACTTGGTCGGACGAGCAGTACTTC. Amino acid sequence: CASKWKAGGTWSDEQYF.

DNA for the CDR3: TGCGCCAGCAGCCGTGGGGCCCCAGCGGAATCGTACCAAGAGACCCAGTACTTC. Translating it yields CASSRGAPAESYQETQYF. V and J are TRBV4-1 and TRBJ2-5; D possibly uses TRBD1 or TRBD2 (5 bases each). Trimming took 4 bases from V and 0 from J, leaving 21 bases between them. Germline CDR1 and CDR2: MGHRA and YSYEKL. The CDR3 contains 18 residues.

This clone was recorded once. The chain uses TRBV29-1 and TRBJ2-1; maybe TRBD1 (7 bases). This CDR3 is 13 amino acids long. CDR1 is SQVTM, CDR2 ANQGSEA, per germline. V was clipped by 5 bases and J by 1 base, with 9 bases between them. As DNA, the CDR3 is TGCAGCGTTCAGGGGGGTTCCTACAATGAGCAGTTCTTC. The encoded protein is CSVQGGSYNEQFF.

The sample holds a few counts of this clone. The chain combines TRBV27 with TRBJ1-2, with TRBD1 as a possible D gene (6 bases). This CDR3 has 12 amino acids. CDR1 and CDR2 from the germline V gene are MNHEY and SMNVEV (reference sequence). Trimming left V 6 bases short and J 8 bases short, with 13 bases between. The CDR3 region has the DNA TGTGCCAGCAGGACACAGGGAGCCGGCTACACCTTC. It codes for CASRTQGAGYTF.

This chain uses TRBV5-4 with TRBJ1-5; 8 bases map to TRBD1. CDR1 is SGHNT and CDR2 is YYREEE in the germline V gene (reference sequence). V lost 2 bases, J lost 10 bases, and 8 bases stayed unmatched. This CDR3 comprises 14 residues. Here the CDR3 reads CASSLRGQAQPQHF. The CDR3 region has the DNA TGTGCCAGCAGCTTAAGGGGACAGGCCCAACCCCAGCATTTT.

V and J are TRBV9 and TRBJ2-1, with 11 nucleotides matching TRBD2. This CDR3 is built from 16 residues. Germline values: CDR1 SGDLS, CDR2 YYNGEE. V lost 4 bases to trimming and J lost 3 bases; unmatched junction nucleotides: 6. CDR3 sequence: CASSPGTSGIYNEQFF. In DNA form, the CDR3 reads TGTGCCAGCAGCCCCGGGACTAGCGGAATCTACAATGAGCAGTTCTTC.

This chain connects TRBV10-3 to TRBJ1-1; D remains ambiguous. Germline loops: CDR1 ENHRY, CDR2 SYGVKD. Trimming shortened V by 2 bases and J by 1 base, and 8 bases separated the two germline ends. The CDR3 covers 14 residues. CDR3 DNA sequence: TGTGCCATCAGTGAGCACCCGGCGAACACTGAAGCTTTCTTT. Translating gives CAISEHPANTEAFF.

This clone was detected only once. CDR3 coding DNA: TGTGCCAGCAGCTTGGGGCTGGGTCTAGCGGGACAGGAGCAGTTCTTC. It translates to CASSLGLGLAGQEQFF. The rearrangement links TRBV7-9 to TRBJ2-1; 9 bases match TRBD2. The CDR3 has 16 residues. From germline, CDR1 is SEHNR and CDR2 FQNEAQ (reference sequence). The V and J ends lost 3 bases and 10 bases, in that order; junction bases with no gene match: 13.

The chain couples TRBV6-1 to TRBJ2-3; 7 bases fit TRBD2. The CDR3 covers 15 residues. The J segment lost 11 bases and the V segment lost 6 bases, leaving 17 bases of the junction unmatched. Germline V gene data show CDR1 as MNHNS and CDR2 as SASEGT. CDR3 DNA sequence: TGTGCCAGCAGCACAGATCGGTCTAGCGGAGAAATGCAGTATTTT. This translates into CASSTDRSSGEMQYF.

V usage is TRBV27 and J usage is TRBJ2-1, with TRBD1 as a possible D gene (6 bases). The ends were cut back, 6 bases at V and 4 bases at J, with 13 bases in the middle. Germline V CDR1 and CDR2: MNHEY, SMNVEV (reference sequence). This CDR3 contains 14 residues. CDR3 sequence (DNA): TGTGCCAGCAGCCGGGACACGGTTTACAATGAGCAGTTCTTC. Translated: CASSRDTVYNEQFF.

The chain has TRBV6-5 and TRBJ1-5, with D unresolved. Germline CDR1 reads MNHEY; CDR2 reads SVGAGI. This CDR3 has 14 amino acids. V was trimmed by 3 bases and J by 7 bases, leaving 13 bases between them. The DNA of the CDR3 is TGTGCCAGCAGTTATTCCCAGGACCCGCAGCCCCAGCATTTT. Its protein is CASSYSQDPQPQHF.

The rearrangement joins TRBV11-2 to TRBJ1-2, with D tentatively TRBD1 (5 bases). The CDR3 is 16 residues long. The germline gives CDR1 SGHAT, CDR2 FQNNGV. Trimming removed 4 bases at V and 8 bases at J, with 23 bases between. The CDR3 region is CASSYSPGGVKDGYTF. The CDR3 coding sequence is TGTGCCAGCAGCTACTCACCTGGGGGGGTTAAAGACGGCTACACCTTC.

This chain connects TRBV23-1 to TRBJ2-2; 11 bases are shared with TRBD1. TRBV23-1 is an ORF, and what it does is uncertain. The V segment lost 3 bases and the J segment 8 bases; nucleotides outside the gene matches: 11. The CDR3 sequence is 17 residues long. This chain's CDR3 is CASSHLSGQGGIGELFF. The CDR3 DNA reads TGCGCCAGCAGTCACCTTTCGGGACAGGGGGGCATAGGGGAGCTGTTTTTT.

V and J are TRBV9 and TRBJ2-3, with 12 bases lining up with TRBD2. Germline CDR1 and CDR2: SGDLS and YYNGEE. CDR3 length: 16 residues. V was clipped by 0 bases and J by 4 bases; unmatched bases: 3. The CDR3 nucleotides read TGTGCCAGCAGCGTAGCGGGACTAGCGGGCCCAGATACGCAGTATTTT. It encodes CASSVAGLAGPDTQYF. Full variable domain (remainder filled in from reference TRBV9 and TRBJ2-3): DSGVTQTPKHLITATGQRVTLRCSPRSGDLSVYWYQQSLDQGLQFLIQYYNGEERAKGNILERFSAQQFPDLHSELNLSSLELGDSALYFCASSVAGLAGPDTQYFGPGTRLTVL.

V is TRBV5-4 and J is TRBJ1-2, with D possibly TRBD1 on 5 matching bases. CDR3 length equals 15 residues. V was cut by 4 bases and J by 2 bases, with 15 bases left in between. Germline assignment: CDR1 SGHNT and CDR2 YYREEE (reference sequence). The CDR3 here is CASSGAGSANYGYTF. CDR3 nucleotides: TGTGCCAGCAGCGGGGCGGGGTCGGCAAACTATGGCTACACCTTC.

The chain employs TRBV29-1 and TRBJ1-1; 9 nucleotides match TRBD1. Trimming took 2 bases from V and 6 from J; bases not matched to a gene: 7. This CDR3 is built from 14 residues. Germline lookup yields CDR1 SQVTM and CDR2 ANQGSEA. In nucleotides, the CDR3 is TGCAGCGTTGAACTGACAGGGGGGACCCCTGAAGCTTTCTTT. Its translation: CSVELTGGTPEAFF.

The rearrangement joins TRBV7-8 to TRBJ2-1; D is tentatively TRBD1 or TRBD2 (5 bases each). Germline lookup yields CDR1 SGHVS and CDR2 FQNEAQ. The CDR3 runs 14 residues. Trimming took off 5 bases at V and 8 bases at J, with 16 bases between the two ends. Written as DNA, the CDR3 is TGTGCCAGCAGCAAACCGGGGCCAGTACATGAGCAGTTCTTC. Residues: CASSKPGPVHEQFF. Full variable domain (outside the CDR3, taken from reference TRBV7-8 and TRBJ2-1): GAGVSQSPRYKVAKRGQDVALRCDPISGHVSLFWYQQALGQGPEFLTYFQNEAQLDKSGLPSDRFFAERPEGSVSTLKIQRTQQEDSAVYLCASSKPGPVHEQFFGPGTRLTVL.

The chain carries TRBV29-1 and TRBJ1-2, with 9 bases fitting TRBD1. After removal of 2 bases from V and 3 bases from J, the junction contained 7 bases not matched to a gene. Per germline, CDR1 SQVTM and CDR2 ANQGSEA. The CDR3 runs to 15 residues. CDR3: CSVETGGETYYGYTF. The CDR3 DNA follows: TGCAGCGTTGAAACAGGGGGCGAAACTTACTATGGCTACACCTTC.

The chain recombines TRBV6-5 with TRBJ2-3, with 7 bases identical to TRBD2. Germline trimming cut 6 bases from V and 4 bases from J; bases unmatched to any gene: 7. This CDR3 has 14 amino acids. Germline V CDR1 and CDR2: MNHEY, SVGAGI. DNA of the CDR3: TGTGCCAGCAGCTGGGAGGGGTTCTCAGATACGCAGTATTTT. It is translated as CASSWEGFSDTQYF.

The chain has TRBV5-1 and TRBJ2-6; D unresolved. The germline CDR1 and CDR2 sequences are SGHRS and YFSETQ. The CDR3 runs to 15 residues. Trimming took off 4 bases at V and 0 bases at J, with 8 bases between the two ends. The CDR3 loop reads CASSPGDSGANVLTF. The CDR3 nucleotides are TGCGCCAGCAGCCCGGGCGACTCTGGGGCCAACGTCCTGACTTTC.

The genes are TRBV12-5 and TRBJ2-3; tentative D call: TRBD2 (6 bases). The CDR3 is made up of 17 amino acids. CDR1 is LGHNT and CDR2 is FRNRAP in the germline V gene. V was shortened by 1 base and J by 5 bases, with 19 bases between the two germline ends. The CDR3 is CASGLAHRRAAIDTQYF. The CDR3 nucleotides are TGTGCTAGTGGTTTGGCCCACCGGAGGGCCGCTATAGATACGCAGTATTTT.

The J gene is TRBJ2-2, the V gene TRBV29-1; 8 nucleotides match TRBD1. The trim removed 6 bases at V and 0 bases at J, leaving 6 bases unmatched. Germline loops: CDR1 SQVTM, CDR2 ANQGSEA. This CDR3 region has 15 residues. This CDR3 reads CSVMGQAANTGELFF. The CDR3 DNA follows: TGCAGCGTGATGGGACAGGCCGCGAACACCGGGGAGCTGTTTTTT.